This T cell receptor (beta chain) was identified during a study of CD8+CD57+ T cells in acquired aplastic anemia. At the level of the study: Mean DNA quantity obtained from sorted CD4+ and CD8+ cells was 3 to 3.5 ug. Study-level points and caveats: Twenty-nine was the count of CD8+ CDR3 sequences that patients shared with controls.

It was genomic DNA that served as the template for profiling TCR beta VDJ and CDR3. MiXCR was run by TCRdb on the reads, yielding one entry per CDR3 protein. The repertoire holds some 220,000 distinct CDR3 sequences, with almost 35% as singletons. This clonotype has only a few counts. The antigen is unknown. Sample: sorted CD4+, CD8+, or CD8+CD57+ T cells (not recorded which) from PBMCs. The sequence was collected from a human donor in good health, serving as a control.

The CDR3 spells CASSVGRPQHF. The CDR3 DNA reads as TGTGCCAGCAGTGTTGGACGGCCCCAGCATTTT. V and J are TRBV2 and TRBJ1-5; unclear D gene. Germline lookup yields CDR1 SNHLY and CDR2 FYNNEI. Trimming removed 4 bases at V and 9 bases at J, with 7 bases between. This CDR3 comprises 11 residues. Drawing the rest from reference TRBV2 and TRBJ1-5, the complete variable domain is EPEVTQTPSHQVTQMGQEVILRCVPISNHLYFYWYRQILGQKVEFLVSFYNNEISEKSEIFDDQFSVERPDGSNFTLKIRSTKLEDSAMYFCASSVGRPQHFGDGTRLSIL.